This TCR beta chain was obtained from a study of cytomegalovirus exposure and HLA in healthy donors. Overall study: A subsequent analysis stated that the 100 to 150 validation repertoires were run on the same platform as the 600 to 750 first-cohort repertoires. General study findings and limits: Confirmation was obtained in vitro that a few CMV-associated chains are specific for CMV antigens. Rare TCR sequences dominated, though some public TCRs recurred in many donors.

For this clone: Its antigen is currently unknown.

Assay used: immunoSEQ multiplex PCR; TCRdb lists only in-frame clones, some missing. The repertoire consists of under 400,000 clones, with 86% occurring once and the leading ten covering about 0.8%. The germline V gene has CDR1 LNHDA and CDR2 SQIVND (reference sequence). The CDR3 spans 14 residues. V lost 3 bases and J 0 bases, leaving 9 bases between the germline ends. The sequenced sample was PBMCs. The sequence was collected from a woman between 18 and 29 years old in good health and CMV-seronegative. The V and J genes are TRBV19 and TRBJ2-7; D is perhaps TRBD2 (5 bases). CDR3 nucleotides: TGTGCCAGTAGTATTTCGACTATCTCCTACGAGCAGTACTTC. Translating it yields CASSISTISYEQYF.